This T cell receptor (beta chain) was captured in a study of T cells in narcolepsy. About the research overall: Patients with NT1 or NT2 and healthy control donors were enrolled. Study-wide results and caveats: Comparing one patient's CSF and blood CD4+ clonotypes highlighted HCRT- and TRIB2-specific autoreactive clonotypes. Blood of same and different patients, but not healthy controls, reportedly held recurring autoreactive clonotypes.

Of note for this clone: Its specificity is not known.

The method was immunoSEQ multiplex PCR; TCRdb's version includes in-frame clones alone and lacks a portion of them. The sample has about 20,000 clones; about four fifths are singletons. CDR1 is KGHSH, CDR2 LQKENI, per germline. V lost 3 bases to trimming and J lost 6 bases, with 9 bases between them. The CDR3 is made up of 12 amino acids. The chain carries TRBV18 and TRBJ2-7, with D hard to call. The clonotype originates from a human donor in good health. Material: memory (CD45RA-) CD4+ T cells from blood. The CDR3 protein is CASSPQGREQYF. DNA for the CDR3: TGTGCCAGCTCACCTCAAGGGCGCGAGCAGTACTTC. The complete variable domain, with remaining parts taken from reference TRBV18 and TRBJ2-7, reads NAGVMQNPRHLVRRRGQEARLRCSPMKGHSHVYWYRQLPEEGLKFMVYLQKENIIDESGMPKERFSAEFPKEGPSILRIQQVVRGDSAAYFCASSPQGREQYFGPGTRLTVT.